This T cell receptor (beta chain) was sequenced in a study of vaccination effects on CD4 cells after COVID-19. Findings of the study overall: Common cold coronaviruses were cross-recognized by only 1 of 255 vaccine-induced clones in healthy vaccinees. No early post-infection timepoints were available in the study, which also included few convalescent patients.

A remark on this clone: The antigen is unknown.

Germline V lookup: CDR1 LGHDT, CDR2 YNNKEL (reference sequence). The CDR3 has 17 residues. V lost 5 bases, J lost 0 bases, and 7 bases stayed unmatched. Before sequencing took place, the ViraFEST assay used viral peptide pools to expand antigen-specific CD4+ T cells. The authors isolated CD4+ T cells after nine to eleven days of culture. Nucleocapsid antibody tests were negative, and the vaccine recipients had no prior SARS-CoV-2 infection. About 2.1 million PBMC were seeded per well and grown in the presence of about 10 IU/ml IL-2 and about 10 ug/ml peptides. Sequenced by immunoSEQ multiplex PCR; TCRdb stores in-frame clones only, minus some. The table includes about 73,000 clones, around 79% detected once.

This TCR derives from a human donor who received a COVID-19 vaccine. The J gene is TRBJ1-3, the V gene TRBV3-1 (or the pseudogene TRBV3-2); 10 nucleotides align to TRBD1. The material was CD4+ T cells from PBMCs cultured with HCoV-NL63 spike peptides, obtained before COVID-19 vaccination. This CDR3 reads CASSKGTGAYSGNTIYF. CDR3 bases: TGTGCCAGCAGCAAAGGGACAGGGGCTTACTCTGGAAACACCATATATTTT.